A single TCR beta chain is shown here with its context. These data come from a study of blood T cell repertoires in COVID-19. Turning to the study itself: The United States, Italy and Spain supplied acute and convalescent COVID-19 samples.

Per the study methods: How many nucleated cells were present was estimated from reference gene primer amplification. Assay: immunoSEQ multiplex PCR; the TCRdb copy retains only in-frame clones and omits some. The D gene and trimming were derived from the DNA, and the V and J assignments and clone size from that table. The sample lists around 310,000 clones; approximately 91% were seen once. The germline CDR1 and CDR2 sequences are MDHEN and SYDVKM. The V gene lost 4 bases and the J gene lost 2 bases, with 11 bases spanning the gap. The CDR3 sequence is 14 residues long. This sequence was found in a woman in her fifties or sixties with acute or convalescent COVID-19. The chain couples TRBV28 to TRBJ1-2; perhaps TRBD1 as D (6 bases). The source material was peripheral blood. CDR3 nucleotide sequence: TGTGCCAGCAGTTCCGACAGGAGAAACTATGGCTACACCTTC. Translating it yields CASSSDRRNYGYTF.